This record concerns one T cell receptor (beta chain) sequence. The sample belongs to a study of T cell responses to AZD1222 COVID-19 vaccine. Libraries were prepared by immunoSEQ multiplex PCR; TCRdb keeps only in-frame clonotypes and omits some of them. Of some 130,000 clones listed, about nine tenths are singletons. V lost 4 bases and J lost 3, with 19 bases in between. CDR3 length: 16 amino acids. Germline V CDR1 and CDR2: SEHNR, FQNEAQ (reference sequence). The rearrangement uses TRBV7-9 and TRBJ2-7, with a tentative D call TRBD2 (6 bases). The source was peripheral blood, collected on day 0 of AZD1222 vaccination. The origin of this receptor is an adult in good health. The DNA of the CDR3 is TGTGCCAGCAGCTCTAGCAGGCGGGGCCCAGGCTACGAGCAGTACTTC. It is translated as CASSSSRRGPGYEQYF.